Given below is one T cell receptor beta chain in context. No antigen is known for it. The conserved phenylalanine or tryptophan is not found at the CDR3 terminus, so this likely reflects a read error. The data belong to a study of CD8 T cells in ankylosing spondylitis. Libraries of TCR beta came from quantitative 5'-RACE with molecular barcodes. MiXCR, run by TCRdb on the 5' RACE reads, gives a single entry per CDR3 protein. The repertoire holds fewer than 500,000 distinct CDR3 sequences, under 25% seen once, with around 17% in the top ten. Study outcomes and limitations: It appeared that ankylosing spondylitis blood was characterized by a TCR beta motif of several highly homologous variants. Enrichment of disease-linked clones was reportedly significant in matched ankylosing spondylitis synovial fluid. In reactive arthritis synovial fluid and blood, some motif variants had been reported before.

Per germline, CDR1 MDHEN and CDR2 SYDVKM. This CDR3 contains 14 residues. V lost 7 bases and J lost 1, with 11 bases in between. The receptor was derived from a male donor with ankylosing spondylitis. The sample consisted of blood, either unsorted or a sorted T cell fraction (not recorded which). V usage is TRBV28 and J usage is TRBJ2-4, with D possibly being TRBD1 (5 bases). CDR3 residues: CASTPAGAKNIQYL. CDR3 DNA: TGTGCCAGCACCCCGGCAGGGGCCAAAAACATTCAGTACCTC.